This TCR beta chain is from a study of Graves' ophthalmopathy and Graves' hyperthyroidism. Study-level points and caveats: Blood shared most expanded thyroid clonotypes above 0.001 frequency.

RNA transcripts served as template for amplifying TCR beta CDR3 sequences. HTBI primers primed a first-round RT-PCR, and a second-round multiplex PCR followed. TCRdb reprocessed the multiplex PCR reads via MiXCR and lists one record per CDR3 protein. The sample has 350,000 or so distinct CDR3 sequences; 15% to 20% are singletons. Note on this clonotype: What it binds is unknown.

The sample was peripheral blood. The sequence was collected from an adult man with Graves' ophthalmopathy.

The CDR3 DNA sequence: TGTGCCAGCAGCCTTACGGGCGCAGGGCTGGAGACCCAGTACTTC. It specifies CASSLTGAGLETQYF. V is TRBV28 and J is TRBJ2-5; tentatively, D is TRBD1 (5 bases). The V gene's germline CDR1 is MDHEN and CDR2 SYDVKM. V shed 6 bases and J shed 5 bases, with 19 bases lying between them. The CDR3 is 15 amino acids.